This T cell receptor beta chain is from a study of tumor-infiltrating lymphocytes in primary liver carcinoma. The authors took blood RNA from unsorted whole blood and also extracted germline DNA. At sampling, these chronic HBV carriers had received no treatment. Overall study findings and caveats: Overlap in tumor-adjacent and tumor-blood pairs fell below that of tumor region pairs. The study found a significantly higher top-250-clone fraction in tumors than in blood (p = 0.039).

This clonotype appeared a single time. Its specificity is not known. Total RNA amounting to 500 ng was the source from which TCR beta cDNA was made with a constant-region primer. Libraries for TCR beta were built through three nested multiplex PCR rounds, which together made up a slightly modified ARM-PCR procedure. TRBV1-TRBV30 forward primers paired with a C-beta reverse primer drove the first two PCR rounds, 10 cycles each. In TCRdb, the multiplex PCR reads were re-called with MiXCR into one record per CDR3 protein. The table has approximately 210,000 distinct CDR3 sequences, 65% seen once; the top ten hold about 7.1%. The length of the CDR3 is 15 residues. Trimming cost V 4 bases and J 7 bases; bases outside gene matches: 7. CDR1 and CDR2 from the germline V gene are MDHEN and SYDVKM.

The sample was peripheral blood. This TCR derives from an older woman with primary liver carcinoma and hepatitis B virus infection. The chain recombines TRBV28 with TRBJ2-1; 10 bases align to TRBD2. The CDR3 bases are TGTGCCAGCAGTTCCCTAGCGGGAGTCCCAAATGAGCAGTTCTTC. Translated, it gives CASSSLAGVPNEQFF.